These 23 T cell receptor beta chains share one sample of origin, sequenced in a study of T cell repertoires in aging, cancer and after chemotherapy. Peripheral blood genomic DNA, not sorted cells or RNA, was the template. TRB rearrangements spanning V, D and J were amplified using mixed TRB-A/B primers. TCRdb independently ran MiXCR on the multiplex PCR reads; one entry per CDR3 protein. The data contain roughly 6,800 distinct CDR3 sequences, roughly 35% of them singletons. Sequencing input: blood. The receptors were sampled from a human donor in good health.

This rearrangement joins TRBV20-1 to TRBJ2-7, with D perhaps matching TRBD1 or TRBD2 (6 bases each). V was pared by 5 bases and J by 6 bases, with 8 bases between. Germline V gene data show CDR1 as DFQATT and CDR2 as SNEGSKA (reference sequence). This CDR3 has 10 amino acids. The CDR3 reads CSAGGLEQYF. The CDR3 region has the DNA TGCAGTGCTGGGGGGCTCGAGCAGTACTTC.

This clonotype showed up just a few times. The chain recombines TRBV5-6 with TRBJ1-5; D uncertain. CDR3 size: 14 residues. Between the trimmed V and J ends, which lost 7 bases and 2 bases, there was a span of 13 bases. Germline V gene data show CDR1 as SGHDT and CDR2 as YYEEEE. The CDR3 protein is CASRGEQGNQPQHF. The CDR3 DNA sequence: TGTGCCAGCCGTGGGGAGCAGGGCAATCAGCCCCAGCATTTT.

The rearrangement links TRBV7-6 to TRBJ2-3; possible D gene TRBD2, 6 bases. V was cut by 5 bases and J by 4 bases, with 19 bases left in between. CDR3 size: 16 residues. In germline, CDR1 is SGHVS, CDR2 FNYEAQ. Written as DNA, the CDR3 is TGTGCCAGCAGCCGACGGGGGTCGGGAGCGTCAGATACGCAGTATTTT. This gives the protein CASSRRGSGASDTQYF.

This clonotype has just a few counts. The V and J genes are TRBV6-1 and TRBJ2-2; 11 bases align to TRBD2. The CDR3 has 17 residues. Looked up from germline, CDR1 is MNHNS and CDR2 is SASEGT. The J segment lost 1 base and the V segment lost 4 bases, leaving 5 bases of the junction unmatched. CDR3 sequence: CASSAASGGLNTGELFF. CDR3 nucleotide sequence: TGTGCCAGCAGTGCGGCTAGCGGGGGGTTGAACACCGGGGAGCTGTTTTTT.

J is TRBJ2-7 and V is TRBV5-6; TRBD2 aligns across 8 bases. V shed 0 bases, J shed 6 bases, and the junction held 5 bases outside the gene matches. The CDR3 totals 14 residues. Germline values: CDR1 SGHDT, CDR2 YYEEEE. CDR3 coding DNA: TGTGCCAGCAGCTTGGCGGGGGGGCGGCTCGAGCAGTACTTC. It encodes CASSLAGGRLEQYF.

This clonotype was seen only a few times. The V call is TRBV6-5, the J call TRBJ2-1; TRBD1 matches at 8 bases. Germline assignment: CDR1 MNHEY and CDR2 SVGAGI. V was clipped by 4 bases and J by 1 base; unmatched bases: 15. The CDR3 loop spans 19 amino acids. CDR3 loop: CASSWGQATFWRSYNEQFF. The CDR3 region has the DNA TGTGCCAGCAGTTGGGGACAGGCGACGTTCTGGCGATCCTACAATGAGCAGTTCTTC.

This clonotype came up a few times. The rearrangement uses TRBV5-4 and TRBJ1-1; 10 bases map to TRBD1. CDR3 size: 18 residues. The J segment lost 0 bases and the V segment lost 4 bases, leaving 12 bases of the junction unmatched. The germline V gene encodes CDR1 SGHNT and CDR2 YYREEE (reference sequence). DNA for the CDR3: TGTGCCAGCAGCCCGGCCCTCCGGGGACAGGGGATGAACACTGAAGCTTTCTTT. It codes for CASSPALRGQGMNTEAFF.

CDR3 in DNA: TGTGCCAGCGCCCCTCAGGGGGCGAGGGGCTACACCTTC. It encodes CASAPQGARGYTF. The V gene is TRBV11-3, the J gene TRBJ1-2; 8 positions agree with TRBD1. Germline V CDR1 and CDR2: SGHNT, YENEEA. V was pared by 8 bases and J by 8 bases, with 10 bases of the junction left unmatched. The CDR3 loop spans 13 amino acids.

The V gene is TRBV7-9, the J gene TRBJ2-5; D gene uncertain. The V end lost 5 bases, the J end lost 3 bases, and 19 bases lay between the germline ends. The CDR3 has 16 residues. Germline CDR1 SEHNR, CDR2 FQNEAQ (reference sequence). CDR3: CASSPPPPTPEETQYF. The CDR3 nucleotides read TGTGCCAGCAGCCCTCCCCCTCCGACGCCTGAAGAGACCCAGTACTTC.

This chain uses TRBV7-9 with TRBJ2-2; the D is unclear. CDR3 length: 16 residues. Trimming removed 5 bases at V and 1 base at J, with 14 bases between. CDR1 is SEHNR and CDR2 is FQNEAQ in the germline V gene (reference sequence). DNA of the CDR3: TGTGCCAGCAGCACCCTGATGGGCAAGAACACCGGGGAGCTGTTTTTT. Translation gives CASSTLMGKNTGELFF. Full variable domain (missing parts from reference TRBV7-9 and TRBJ2-2): DTGVSQNPRHKITKRGQNVTFRCDPISEHNRLYWYRQTLGQGPEFLTYFQNEAQLEKSRLLSDRFSAERPKGSFSTLEIQRTEQGDSAMYLCASSTLMGKNTGELFFGEGSRLTVL.

In its sample, this clonotype was seen a few times. V gene TRBV24-1 combines with J gene TRBJ2-3, with TRBD1 identical over 10 bases. Germline CDR1 is KGHDR and CDR2 is SFDVKD. The CDR3 extends over 16 amino acids. Trimming cost V 2 bases and J 5 bases; bases outside gene matches: 6. The CDR3 DNA follows: TGTGCCACCAGTGATTACGGGACAGGGGTTGAAGATACGCAGTATTTT. It translates to CATSDYGTGVEDTQYF.

V is TRBV15 and J is TRBJ1-1; tentative D call: TRBD1 (6 bases). Germline V gene lookup returns CDR1 LNHNV and CDR2 YYDKDF (reference sequence). This CDR3 region has 15 residues. V dropped 4 bases and J dropped 4 bases, with 16 bases sitting between them. This CDR3 is CATSTLFTGSTEAFF. The DNA for the CDR3 is TGTGCCACCAGCACGCTCTTTACAGGGAGCACTGAAGCTTTCTTT.

The chain uses TRBV27 and TRBJ2-2; 9 positions match TRBD2. CDR1 is MNHEY and CDR2 is SMNVEV in the germline V gene (reference sequence). The CDR3 runs 16 residues. The trim removed 4 bases at V and 7 bases at J, leaving 10 bases unmatched. CDR3 sequence reads: CASSSEIAGVDGELFF. The CDR3 nucleotides are TGTGCCAGCAGTTCGGAAATAGCGGGAGTGGACGGGGAGCTGTTTTTT.

V gene TRBV18 combines with J gene TRBJ2-5; no clear D. The germline V gene encodes CDR1 KGHSH and CDR2 LQKENI. Deletions cut 1 base from V and 3 bases from J, with 0 bases between. This CDR3 is built from 11 residues. The CDR3 DNA follows: TGTGCCAGCTCACCACAAGAGACCCAGTACTTC. This encodes CASSPQETQYF.

V gene TRBV6-2 or TRBV6-3 combines with J gene TRBJ2-5, with 10 bases matching TRBD1. J gave up 3 bases and V 5 bases, and 15 bases lay outside the gene matches. Per germline, CDR1 MNHEY and CDR2 SVGEGT. This CDR3 spans 18 amino acids. The CDR3 spells CASSRVPGQGLREETQYF. CDR3 coding DNA: TGTGCCAGCAGTCGAGTTCCGGGACAGGGGCTTCGGGAAGAGACCCAGTACTTC.

This chain connects TRBV6-1 to TRBJ2-2; TRBD1 agrees at 12 bases. The trim removed 6 bases at V and 3 bases at J, leaving 2 bases unmatched. The CDR3 sequence is 15 residues long. Germline V CDR1 and CDR2: MNHNS, SASEGT. CDR3 DNA sequence: TGTGCCAGCAGGGGACAGGGGGCGTACACCGGGGAGCTGTTTTTT. It specifies CASRGQGAYTGELFF.

V gene TRBV12-3 or TRBV12-4 combines with J gene TRBJ2-7, with TRBD1 matching over 7 bases. This CDR3 is 13 amino acids long. The trim removed 4 bases at V and 12 bases at J, leaving 12 bases unmatched. As DNA, the CDR3 is TGTGCCAGCAGTTACGGACAGGTGTTGAGACCGTACTTC. It is translated as CASSYGQVLRPYF.

A few counts support this clonotype. The rearrangement uses TRBV7-6 and TRBJ2-2; D tentatively fits TRBD1 or TRBD2 (5 bases each). The germline gives CDR1 SGHVS, CDR2 FNYEAQ. The CDR3 runs 13 residues. With 4 bases removed from V and 17 bases from J, the gap between germline ends came to 20 bases. CDR3 protein: CASSSAGTPEGFF. The CDR3 nucleotides are TGTGCCAGCAGCTCTGCCGGGACCCCCGAGGGTTTTTTT.

The chain carries TRBV19 and TRBJ1-5, with TRBD1 matching over 8 bases. With V trimmed by 5 bases and J by 4 bases, 10 bases remained unmatched. Germline V gene lookup returns CDR1 LNHDA and CDR2 SQIVND (reference sequence). The CDR3 extends over 16 amino acids. The CDR3 is CASSPLSGQGNQPQHF. The DNA of the CDR3 is TGTGCCAGTAGTCCCCTTTCTGGACAGGGTAATCAGCCCCAGCATTTT.

This clonotype was seen just once. The chain recombines TRBV5-6 with TRBJ1-2; D perhaps matches TRBD1 (5 bases). V lost 4 bases and J lost 4, with 11 bases in between. Looked up from germline, CDR1 is SGHDT and CDR2 is YYEEEE. The CDR3 sequence is 13 residues long. This chain's CDR3 is CASSQRQFYGYTF. The CDR3 nucleotides read TGTGCCAGCAGCCAAAGACAGTTCTATGGCTACACCTTC.

Details on this clonotype: With a much larger clone just one base away, this may be a read error. This chain uses TRBV29-1 with TRBJ2-3; D might be TRBD2 (5 bases). This CDR3 region has 16 residues. Germline CDR1 is SQVTM and CDR2 is ANQGSEA. The V end lost 0 bases, the J end lost 3 bases, and 16 bases lay between the germline ends. The CDR3 DNA reads as TGCAGCGTTGAAGATCGGGAAAGGTATAGAACAGATACGCAGTATTTT. Its translation is CSVEDRERYRTDTQYF.

This clonotype has more than one count but fewer than ten. The CDR3 protein is CASSYSGGGGYTF. The CDR3 DNA reads TGTGCCAGCAGTTACTCAGGGGGAGGGGGCTACACCTTC. The J gene is TRBJ1-2, the V gene TRBV6-5; TRBD1 is a possible D gene (6 bases). CDR1 MNHEY and CDR2 SVGAGI come from the germline V gene. CDR3 length equals 13 residues. Trimming shortened V by 0 bases and J by 8 bases, and 10 bases separated the two germline ends.

By sample share, this clonotype is medium-sized (0.01 to 0.1%). The V gene is TRBV29-1, the J gene TRBJ1-2; 8 nucleotides agree with TRBD1. The CDR3 consists of 14 residues. V shed 2 bases and J 6 bases; nucleotides not matched to a gene: 8. Per the germline V gene, CDR1 is SQVTM and CDR2 is ANQGSEA. The CDR3 reads CSVEPLQGVHGYTF. The DNA for the CDR3 is TGCAGCGTTGAACCCTTACAGGGGGTGCATGGCTACACCTTC.